A selection of T cell receptor beta chains follows, all from one sample in a study of T cells in Graves' hyperthyroidism and ophthalmopathy. TCRdb fed the multiplex PCR reads into MiXCR, producing one record per CDR3 protein. The data contain hundreds of thousands of distinct CDR3 sequences, roughly 13% of them singletons. The sample was blood. These receptors were taken from a woman aged 18-35 years with Graves' hyperthyroidism. CDR3s include the opening cysteine and the closing phenylalanine or tryptophan. Each record gives: CDR3 protein, CDR3 DNA, clone size, V gene, D gene, J gene. A D gene is named only where the DNA matches it firmly. A row's size may be missing; if present it is once, few, many or a size class.

CASNQTHRGEATDTQYF TGTGCCAGCAACCAAACTCACAGGGGGGAGGCGACAGATACGCAGTATTTT - TRBV4-2 TRBD1 TRBJ2-3
CASSFQGPGETQYF TGTGCCAGCAGTTTCCAGGGGCCGGGGGAGACCCAGTACTTC many TRBV28 - TRBJ2-5
CATSKRGGEQFF TGTGCCACCAGCAAAAGGGGCGGTGAGCAGTTCTTC - TRBV15 - TRBJ2-1
CASISRGYDTEAFF TGTGCCAGCATATCCAGGGGGTATGACACTGAAGCTTTCTTT many TRBV28 TRBD1 TRBJ1-1
CATMAGNTEAFF TGTGCCACCATGGCAGGGAACACTGAAGCTTTCTTT many TRBV24-1 - TRBJ1-1
CATSDPWTGGSSTDTQYF TGTGCCACCAGTGATCCCTGGACAGGAGGCAGTAGCACAGATACGCAGTATTTT - TRBV24-1 TRBD1 TRBJ2-3
CASSQDGRLEETQYF TGTGCCAGCAGCCAAGATGGTCGCCTGGAAGAGACCCAGTACTTC few TRBV14 - TRBJ2-5
CSVEADRGAEAFF TGCAGCGTTGAGGCCGACAGGGGGGCTGAAGCTTTCTTT many TRBV29-1 TRBD1 TRBJ1-1
CASTVAGEGTEQFF TGTGCCAGCACCGTAGCGGGAGAAGGTACTGAGCAGTTCTTC - TRBV6-1 TRBD2 TRBJ2-1
CSAQPATEAFF TGCAGTGCCCAGCCCGCAACTGAAGCTTTCTTT - TRBV20-1 - TRBJ1-1
CASSYSFRATGRDTIYF TGTGCCAGCAGTTACTCGTTCAGGGCCACCGGGAGAGACACCATATATTTT many TRBV6-5 - TRBJ1-3
CASSSTGFGQPQHF TGTGCCAGTAGTTCTACAGGGTTTGGGCAGCCCCAGCATTTT few TRBV19 - TRBJ1-5
CASSSRGTGNTIYF TGTGCCAGCAGTTCCAGGGGGACCGGAAACACCATATATTTT many TRBV2 TRBD1 TRBJ1-3
CASKGLAGYEQYF TGTGCCAGCAAGGGACTAGCGGGCTACGAGCAGTACTTC many TRBV7-9 TRBD2 TRBJ2-7
CASSSALGQGKQYF TGTGCCAGCAGCTCCGCCCTGGGACAGGGGAAGCAGTACTTC many TRBV11-2 TRBD1 TRBJ2-7
CASSQEAGGAQSYGYTF TGCGCCAGCAGCCAAGAGGCAGGGGGCGCGCAGAGTTATGGCTACACCTTC many TRBV4-3 TRBD1 TRBJ1-2
CASSKPGPNTEAFF TGTGCCAGCAGTAAGCCGGGGCCCAACACTGAAGCTTTCTTT many TRBV6-1 - TRBJ1-1
CSAPRIQQDNSPLHF TGCAGTGCTCCTCGTATTCAACAGGATAATTCACCCCTCCACTTT many TRBV20-1 - TRBJ1-6
CASSQGVGQGWATEAFF TGTGCCAGCAGCCAAGGGGTAGGACAGGGCTGGGCCACTGAAGCTTTCTTT many TRBV3-1 TRBD1 TRBJ1-1
CASSRPTGGEQFF TGCGCCAGCAGCCGACCGACAGGGGGTGAGCAGTTCTTC many TRBV4-1 TRBD1 TRBJ2-1
CASSRGLAGGPTDTQYF TGTGCCAGCAGCCGCGGACTAGCGGGAGGGCCCACAGATACGCAGTATTTT many TRBV4-2 TRBD2 TRBJ2-3
CASRPDGWDEKLFF TGTGCCAGCAGGCCGGACGGGTGGGATGAAAAACTGTTTTTT - TRBV6-1 - TRBJ1-4
CASSGQGGIENTIYF TGTGCCAGCAGCGGACAGGGGGGGATTGAAAACACCATATATTTT few TRBV7-9 TRBD1 TRBJ1-3
CASRPGGSSYEQYF TGTGCCAGCCGCCCCGGGGGAAGCTCCTACGAGCAGTACTTC few TRBV28 - TRBJ2-7
CSVDGNGQETQYF TGCAGCGTTGATGGAAACGGGCAAGAGACCCAGTACTTC few TRBV29-1 - TRBJ2-5
CASSLDAGRNTEAFF TGCGCCAGCAGCTTGGATGCGGGAAGGAACACTGAAGCTTTCTTT - TRBV5-1 - TRBJ1-1
CASKGEGTNYGYTF TGTGCCAGCAAGGGAGAGGGCACAAACTATGGCTACACCTTC many TRBV28 - TRBJ1-2
CSARANRGHHF TGCAGTGCTAGAGCGAACAGGGGTCACCACTTC few TRBV20-1 TRBD1 TRBJ2-5
CASSPQRSSEVNEQFF TGTGCCAGCAGCCCCCAGAGGTCTAGCGAGGTCAATGAGCAGTTCTTC - TRBV13 - TRBJ2-1
CASSERFIGLRNEQFF TGTGCCAGCAGTGAAAGGTTCATCGGACTCCGTAATGAGCAGTTCTTC - TRBV6-1 - TRBJ2-1
CALGRDSGNTIYF TGTGCCCTTGGACGGGACTCTGGAAACACCATATATTTT - TRBV12-3/TRBV12-4 - TRBJ1-3
CASSLGNPQETQYF TGTGCCAGCAGCTTAGGGAACCCTCAAGAGACCCAGTACTTC many TRBV7-9 - TRBJ2-5
CASSSSGGSYEQYF TGTGCCAGCAGTTCGAGCGGGGGGTCCTACGAGCAGTACTTC many TRBV12-3/TRBV12-4 TRBD2 TRBJ2-7
CASSSSGGTEAFF TGTGCCAGCAGTTCCAGCGGGGGGACTGAAGCTTTCTTT few TRBV28 - TRBJ1-1
CASSEEADITEAFF TGTGCCAGCAGTGAAGAGGCTGACATTACTGAAGCTTTCTTT many TRBV2 - TRBJ1-1
CSARDRGPEAFF TGCAGTGCTAGAGACCGGGGTCCTGAAGCTTTCTTT many TRBV20-1 - TRBJ1-1
CASSQSQGDYHEQYF TGTGCCAGTAGTCAATCACAGGGGGACTACCACGAGCAGTACTTC - TRBV19 - TRBJ2-7
CATVGQGDNEQFF TGTGCCACCGTTGGACAAGGGGACAATGAGCAGTTCTTC many TRBV12-3/TRBV12-4 - TRBJ2-1
CASSLRDRGFLAAAGELFF TGTGCCAGCAGTCTCCGGGACAGGGGATTTCTTGCAGCGGCCGGGGAGCTGTTTTTT few TRBV6-1 TRBD1 TRBJ2-2
CAWSADRDNEQFF TGTGCCTGGAGTGCGGACAGAGACAATGAGCAGTTCTTC many TRBV30 - TRBJ2-1
CASSLIDTNTEAFF TGTGCCAGCAGTTTGATAGATACGAACACTGAAGCTTTCTTT many TRBV12-3/TRBV12-4 - TRBJ1-1
CASSPFSSYNSPLHF TGTGCCAGCAGCCCATTCAGCTCCTATAATTCACCCCTCCACTTT many TRBV11-2 - TRBJ1-6
CASSLGSPGGGPPPYTQYF TGTGCCAGCAGCTTAGGGTCCCCTGGCGGGGGGCCTCCCCCGTATACGCAGTATTTT once TRBV11-2 TRBD2 TRBJ2-3
CASSPRQGVYGYTF TGTGCCAGCAGTCCAAGACAGGGGGTCTATGGCTACACCTTC many TRBV27 TRBD1 TRBJ1-2
CASSWDRGLRVTEAFF TGTGCCAGCAGTTGGGACAGGGGGCTTCGAGTCACTGAAGCTTTCTTT many TRBV27 TRBD1 TRBJ1-1
CASSYSVPNSNQPQHF TGTGCCAGCAGTTACTCAGTCCCAAATAGCAATCAGCCCCAGCATTTT many TRBV6-5 - TRBJ1-5
CASSEDTRTNTEAFF TGTGCCAGCAGTGAAGATACAAGGACTAACACTGAAGCTTTCTTT - TRBV6-1 - TRBJ1-1
CASSITSGSKTYEQFF TGTGCCAGTAGTATAACTAGCGGGAGTAAGACGTATGAGCAGTTCTTC - TRBV19 TRBD2 TRBJ2-1
CASSPGINEKLFF TGTGCCAGCTCACCGGGGATCAATGAAAAACTGTTTTTT many TRBV18 - TRBJ1-4
CASSQAGGNSNQPQHF TGTGCCAGCAGCCAAGCCGGGGGTAATAGCAATCAGCCCCAGCATTTT many TRBV12-3/TRBV12-4 - TRBJ1-5
CASSSGQQYNEQFF TGTGCCAGCAGCTCGGGACAGCAGTACAATGAGCAGTTCTTC many TRBV7-2 TRBD1 TRBJ2-1
CASGNPDDRGVDTQYF TGTGCTAGTGGTAACCCCGATGACCGAGGCGTGGATACGCAGTATTTT - TRBV12-5 - TRBJ2-3
CASTAATSTDTQYF TGTGCCAGCACAGCGGCGACTAGCACAGATACGCAGTATTTT many TRBV2 - TRBJ2-3
CATSDGVHSNTEAFF TGTGCCACCAGTGATGGAGTACACTCGAACACTGAAGCTTTCTTT many TRBV24-1 - TRBJ1-1
CSVELGSEQYF TGCAGCGTTGAACTGGGATCCGAGCAGTACTTC - TRBV29-1 - TRBJ2-7